The 2 T cell receptor beta chains listed next were all sequenced from one sample in a study of OX40 agonist ivuxolimab in advanced cancers. Clones were sequenced by immunoSEQ multiplex PCR, and TCRdb holds only the in-frame ones, with some missing. The sample records tens of thousands of clones, 80% to 95% being singletons. The sample consisted of CD4+ or CD8+ T cells sorted from blood, taken in a trial of the OX40 agonist ivuxolimab. These receptors came from an adult with an advanced solid tumor such as melanoma, head and neck, liver or kidney cancer.

This clone appeared a few times. The rearrangement uses TRBV30 and TRBJ1-1; 7 nucleotides align to TRBD1. Germline values: CDR1 GTSNPN, CDR2 SVGIG (reference sequence). The CDR3 sequence is 13 residues long. V lost 5 bases to trimming and J lost 1 base; unmatched junction nucleotides: 4. CDR3 nucleotide sequence: TGTGCCTGGGACAGACAGGGGAACACTGAAGCTTTCTTT. Translated: CAWDRQGNTEAFF.

The chain recombines TRBV27 with TRBJ2-3, with TRBD1 identical over 10 bases. The junction had 6 bases not matched to a gene; V was cut back by 4 bases and J by 5 bases. The CDR3 has 15 amino acids. The germline V gene has CDR1 MNHEY and CDR2 SMNVEV (reference sequence). The CDR3 sequence: CASSSTGQGRDTQYF. DNA of the CDR3: TGTGCCAGCAGTTCGACGGGACAGGGGCGAGATACGCAGTATTTT.